This TCR beta chain appears in the sequencing data of a study of a mutant IDH1 vaccine in newly diagnosed glioma. The wider study: Treated patients were roughly 62% male, approximately 38% female, mean age around 40 years. Radiotherapy, temozolomide, or both had been given previously, and both were given to most. Study-wide points: Induction of immune responses by the vaccine occurred in 93.3% of patients.

On this clone itself: Its antigen is unidentified.

The germline V gene encodes CDR1 SGHNT and CDR2 YYREEE (reference sequence). With 5 bases clipped from V and 3 bases from J, the junction kept 5 bases outside the gene matches. The CDR3 consists of 14 residues. The time point is: baseline, week 1 (first vaccination visit). Treatment here: pre-vaccination baseline after standard-of-care therapy. Those who donated had recent WHO grade 3 or 4 IDH1-mutant, ATRX-lost astrocytomas. Clones were read by immunoSEQ multiplex PCR, and TCRdb kept only the in-frame ones, dropping some. The data show 80,000 to 100,000 clones, 82% seen once. The clonotype comes from a man aged 40-55 years with glioma. Some clones in this sample may be carry-over from other donors' samples. The chain combines TRBV5-4 with TRBJ2-4, with 7 positions matching TRBD1. The specimen comprised PBMCs, sampled from a glioma patient treated with radiotherapy, temozolomide or both. CDR3 loop: CASSARDSKNIQYF. DNA for the CDR3: TGTGCCAGCAGTGCGAGGGACAGCAAAAACATTCAGTACTTC.